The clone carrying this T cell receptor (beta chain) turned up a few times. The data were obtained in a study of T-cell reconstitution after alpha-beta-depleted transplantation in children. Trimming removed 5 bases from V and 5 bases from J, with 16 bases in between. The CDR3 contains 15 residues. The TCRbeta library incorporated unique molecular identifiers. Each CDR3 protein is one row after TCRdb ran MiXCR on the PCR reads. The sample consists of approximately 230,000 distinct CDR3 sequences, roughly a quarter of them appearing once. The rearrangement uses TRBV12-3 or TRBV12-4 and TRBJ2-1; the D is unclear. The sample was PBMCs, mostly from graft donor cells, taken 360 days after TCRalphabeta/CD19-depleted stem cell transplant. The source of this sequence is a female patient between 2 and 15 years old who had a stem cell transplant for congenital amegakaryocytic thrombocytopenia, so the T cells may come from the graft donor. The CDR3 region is CASSKSGPSNNEQFF. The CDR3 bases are TGTGCCAGCAGTAAATCGGGCCCCTCAAACAATGAGCAGTTCTTC.